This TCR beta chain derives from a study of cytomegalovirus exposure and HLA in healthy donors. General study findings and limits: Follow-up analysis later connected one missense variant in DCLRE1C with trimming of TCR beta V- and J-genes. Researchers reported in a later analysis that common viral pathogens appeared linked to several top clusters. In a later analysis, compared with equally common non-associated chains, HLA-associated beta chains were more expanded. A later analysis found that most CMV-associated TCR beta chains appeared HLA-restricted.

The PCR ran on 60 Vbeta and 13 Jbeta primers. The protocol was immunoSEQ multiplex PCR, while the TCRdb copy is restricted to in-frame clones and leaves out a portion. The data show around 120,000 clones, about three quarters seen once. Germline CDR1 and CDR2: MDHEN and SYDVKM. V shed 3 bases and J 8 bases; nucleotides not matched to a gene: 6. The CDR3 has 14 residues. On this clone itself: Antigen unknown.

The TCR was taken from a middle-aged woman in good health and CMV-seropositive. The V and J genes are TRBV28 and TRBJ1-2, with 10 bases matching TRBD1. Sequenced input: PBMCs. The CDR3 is CASSFDRGQYGYTF. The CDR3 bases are TGTGCCAGCAGTTTCGACAGGGGGCAATACGGCTACACCTTC.